The T cell receptor beta chain under discussion was sequenced for a study of control samples from healthy donors and cancer patients. Germline V lookup: CDR1 LGHDT, CDR2 YNNKEL (reference sequence). Unmatched junction bases numbered 7, after V lost 0 bases and J lost 5 bases. This CDR3 has 16 residues. Only in-frame clones appear in the TCRdb table, and some are missing; sequencing was by immunoSEQ multiplex PCR. Among some 130,000 clones listed, around 88% were seen once. Sequenced sample: blood. This clonotype originated in a man aged 40-55 years in good health. V usage is TRBV3-1 (or the pseudogene TRBV3-2) and J usage is TRBJ1-2, with 9 bases matching TRBD1. The CDR3 DNA is TGTGCCAGCAGCCAAGAGGGGACAGGGCGAGGGTATGGCTACACCTTC. Amino acid sequence: CASSQEGTGRGYGYTF.